This T cell receptor beta chain appears in the sequencing data of a study of graft-versus-host responses after intestinal transplantation. Method: immunoSEQ multiplex PCR; TCRdb's copy keeps in-frame clones and lacks some. This sample has approximately 130,000 clones, with just over 90% found just once. Trimming cost V 4 bases and J 7 bases, with 17 bases left between them. The CDR3 is 14 residues long. CDR1 and CDR2 from the germline V gene are MNHEY and SMNVEV (reference sequence). Details on this clone: What it binds is unknown.

This receptor was identified in a human donor who received an intestinal transplant. This chain connects TRBV27 to TRBJ2-7; D is possibly TRBD1 or TRBD2 (5 bases each). Specimen: unstimulated CD4+ T cells sorted from spleen or lymph node cells, collected before intestinal transplant. CDR3 protein: CASSSGRVSGEQYF. CDR3 DNA sequence: TGTGCCAGCAGTTCGGGGCGCGTCTCTGGTGAGCAGTACTTC.